These 29 T cell receptor beta chains were all obtained from the same sample, sequenced in a study of regulatory T cells in long-lasting Graves disease. Assembly of TCR beta libraries relied on iRepertoire HTBI primers together with Arm-PCR of CDR3 regions. TCRdb re-called the multiplex PCR reads with MiXCR, one entry per CDR3 protein. The sample includes approximately 230,000 distinct CDR3 sequences, around 17% seen only once; the top ten take more than 20%. As to time point: newly diagnosed GD, antithyroid drugs for less than 3 months. Making the TCR library involved RNA that had been extracted from PBMCs. The sequences come from peripheral blood mononuclear cells (PBMCs), collected at new diagnosis, from a patient treated with antithyroid drugs. Receptors were obtained from a female donor with Graves disease.

This clonotype came up many times. The chain couples TRBV11-3 to TRBJ1-1, with D uncertain. The CDR3 length is 14 residues. Germline CDR1 and CDR2: SGHNT and YENEEA. V shed 5 bases and J shed 1 base, with 11 bases lying between them. DNA for the CDR3: TGTGCCAGCAGCCGCGACATACCGAACACTGAAGCTTTCTTT. Amino acids: CASSRDIPNTEAFF.

Many counts were recorded for this clonotype. V is TRBV19 and J is TRBJ2-7; tentatively, D is TRBD1 or TRBD2 (6 bases each). The V gene lost 5 bases and the J gene lost 1 base, with 15 bases spanning the gap. The CDR3 has 15 residues. From germline, CDR1 is LNHDA and CDR2 SQIVND (reference sequence). In DNA, the CDR3 is TGTGCCAGTAGTGGGGGGCTGGGGCGGTCCTACGAGCAGTACTTC. This translates into CASSGGLGRSYEQYF.

This clonotype occurred many times. This chain links TRBV20-1 with TRBJ1-1, with D possibly TRBD1 on 5 matching bases. Germline values: CDR1 DFQATT, CDR2 SNEGSKA (reference sequence). Trimming left V 1 base short and J 3 bases short, with 12 bases between. This CDR3 region has 14 residues. In nucleotides, the CDR3 is TGCAGTGCTAGAGCCCCAGGGTTACACACTGAAGCTTTCTTT. Protein: CSARAPGLHTEAFF.

V usage is TRBV28 and J usage is TRBJ2-3, with TRBD2 matching 13 bases. V was clipped by 6 bases and J by 5 bases; unmatched bases: 11. The germline CDR1 and CDR2 sequences are MDHEN and SYDVKM. This CDR3 spans 17 amino acids. CDR3 nucleotides: TGTGCCAGCAGCCCGTTGGGACTAGCGGGATTTCAAGATACGCAGTATTTT. This translates into CASSPLGLAGFQDTQYF.

The chain combines TRBV7-9 with TRBJ2-7, with 7 bases identical to TRBD2. The J call could be wrong; TRBJ2-1 is a better fit for the DNA end. The CDR3 sequence is 17 residues long. Germline loops: CDR1 SEHNR, CDR2 FQNEAQ (reference sequence). CDR3 sequence: CASSLAPGAGALDEQFF. The CDR3 DNA follows: TGTGCCAGCAGTTTGGCCCCCGGGGCGGGAGCATTAGATGAGCAGTTCTTC.

This clonotype was detected many times. This chain links TRBV5-1 with TRBJ2-5; TRBD1 is a possible D gene (6 bases). Trimming took off 0 bases at V and 2 bases at J, with 11 bases between the two ends. Germline V CDR1 and CDR2: SGHRS, YFSETQ. The CDR3 is made up of 15 amino acids. The CDR3, as DNA: TGCGCCAGCAGCTTGGCGACAGGATCTCAAGAGACCCAGTACTTC. It yields the protein CASSLATGSQETQYF. The whole variable domain, remainder taken from reference TRBV5-1 and TRBJ2-5, is KAGVTQTPRYLIKTRGQQVTLSCSPISGHRSVSWYQQTPGQGLQFLFEYFSETQRNKGNFPGRFSGRQFSNSRSEMNVSTLELGDSALYLCASSLATGSQETQYFGPGTRLLVL.

This clonotype has a count of ten or more. The chain is built from TRBV5-8 and TRBJ1-6; TRBD1 matches at 7 bases. CDR1 is SGHTS, CDR2 YDEGEE, per germline. The trim removed 2 bases at V and 4 bases at J, leaving 3 bases unmatched. The CDR3 is 15 residues long. The CDR3 bases are TGTGCCAGCAGCTTTCGGGGACAGTATAATTCACCCCTCCACTTT. The encoded protein is CASSFRGQYNSPLHF.

This clonotype was seen many times. This sequence joins TRBV2 and TRBJ2-1, with TRBD2 matching over 11 bases. Germline loops: CDR1 SNHLY, CDR2 FYNNEI. V lost 1 base, J lost 9 bases, and 5 bases stayed unmatched. The CDR3 loop spans 15 amino acids. The DNA of the CDR3 is TGTGCCAGCAGTGAAGATACTAGCGGGAGAACTGAGCAGTTCTTC. Its translation is CASSEDTSGRTEQFF.

This clonotype was detected many times. This rearrangement joins TRBV6-1 to TRBJ1-2, with D hard to call. CDR3 length equals 19 residues. V lost 7 bases, J lost 0 bases, and 27 bases lay in between. Germline V gene sequence: CDR1 MNHNS, CDR2 SASEGT. Written as DNA, the CDR3 is TGTGCCAGCACCACTACCGCACCCCCGAGACCGGGAGCTAACTATGGCTACACCTTC. This gives the protein CASTTTAPPRPGANYGYTF.

Remarks on this clonotype: This clone may be a read error of a much larger clone one base away. Likely a read error: the CDR3 ends without its conserved phenylalanine or tryptophan. This chain connects TRBV28 to TRBJ2-3, with 10 bases identical to TRBD1. CDR1 is MDHEN and CDR2 is SYDVKM in the germline V gene. V shed 0 bases, J shed 5 bases, and the junction held 5 bases outside the gene matches. The CDR3 contains 16 residues. The CDR3 DNA sequence: TGTGCCAGCAGTTTATGGACAGGGGGCGCTGGAGATACGCAGTATTAT. Amino acids: CASSLWTGGAGDTQYY.

A note on this clonotype: A far larger clone is only one base removed, so a read error is likely. J is TRBJ2-1 and V is TRBV7-2; 11 nucleotides align to TRBD2. V dropped 7 bases and J dropped 7; count of bases not matched to a gene: 9. CDR1 and CDR2 (germline): SGHTA, FQGNSA. CDR3 length equals 15 residues. CDR3 loop: CASTPGLAGSNEQFF. The CDR3 DNA follows: TGTGCCAGCACCCCCGGACTAGCGGGCAGTAATGAGCAGTTCTTC. Filled out from reference TRBV7-2 and TRBJ2-1, the complete variable domain reads GAGVSQSPSNKVTEKGKDVELRCDPISGHTALYWYRQSLGQGLEFLIYFQGNSAPDKSGLPSDRFSAERTGGSVSTLTIQRTQQEDSAVYLCASTPGLAGSNEQFFGPGTRLTVL.

This clonotype was recorded many times. The chain joins TRBV5-1 to TRBJ2-5; 14 bases are shared with TRBD2. Matching the DNA end better, TRBJ2-1 makes the J call doubtful. This CDR3 is built from 16 residues. Germline V gene data show CDR1 as SGHRS and CDR2 as YFSETQ. CDR3 amino acids: CASSPRTSGRNNEQFF. The CDR3 DNA is TGCGCCAGCAGCCCTCGGACTAGCGGGAGGAACAATGAGCAGTTCTTC.

The CDR3 nucleotides read TGTGCCAGCAGCTTATCCTTAACTAGCAACGAGCAGTACTTC. Amino acids: CASSLSLTSNEQYF. The rearrangement uses TRBV11-2 and TRBJ2-7; D is possibly TRBD2 (6 bases). The length of the CDR3 is 14 residues. Germline assignment: CDR1 SGHAT and CDR2 FQNNGV. V lost 2 bases to trimming and J lost 5 bases, with 13 bases between them.

This clonotype has a count of ten or more. V and J are TRBV6-2 or TRBV6-3 and TRBJ1-2, with 7 bases matching TRBD1. The CDR3 totals 14 residues. The V gene's germline CDR1 is MNHEY and CDR2 SVGEGT. Losses at the gene ends were 8 bases for V and 11 bases for J; bases not matched to a gene: 17. The CDR3 loop reads CASLAGGPQLRYTF. The CDR3 nucleotides are TGTGCCAGCTTGGCAGGGGGACCTCAACTTCGTTACACCTTC.

This clonotype was detected ten times or more. V usage is TRBV11-3 and J usage is TRBJ2-7; the D call may be TRBD1 or TRBD2 (5 bases each). Between the trimmed V and J ends, which lost 5 bases and 2 bases, there was a span of 13 bases. The CDR3 runs to 14 residues. The V gene's germline CDR1 is SGHNT and CDR2 YENEEA. CDR3 DNA: TGTGCCAGCAGCCCATTCGGGGACCCCTACGAGCAGTACTTC. This encodes CASSPFGDPYEQYF.

At least ten counts were recorded for this clonotype. V and J are TRBV19 and TRBJ1-2; D ambiguous. With 6 bases removed from V and 2 bases from J, the gap between germline ends came to 16 bases. Germline V CDR1 and CDR2: LNHDA, SQIVND (reference sequence). The CDR3 is 15 amino acids. CDR3 DNA: TGTGCCAGTAGCCCCGGGTGGGCAGACAACTATGGCTACACCTTC. As protein: CASSPGWADNYGYTF.

This clonotype was seen ten or more times. This chain joins TRBV28 and TRBJ1-1; possible D gene TRBD1, 5 bases. The V end lost 5 bases, the J end lost 3 bases, and 13 bases lay between the germline ends. The germline gives CDR1 MDHEN, CDR2 SYDVKM. This CDR3 is built from 14 residues. The CDR3 DNA reads TGTGCCAGCAGTCCGGGGACGTTGGACACTGAAGCTTTCTTT. This gives the protein CASSPGTLDTEAFF. Supplemented by reference TRBV28 and TRBJ1-1, the full variable domain reads DVKVTQSSRYLVKRTGEKVFLECVQDMDHENMFWYRQDPGLGLRLIYFSYDVKMKEKGDIPEGYSVSREKKERFSLILESASTNQTSMYLCASSPGTLDTEAFFGQGTRLTVV.

This clonotype was found many times. CDR3 in DNA: TGTGCCAGCAGCCCTGTTGGTGAAGATACGCAGTATTTT. Protein product: CASSPVGEDTQYF. The rearrangement joins TRBV5-4 to TRBJ2-3; D remains unclear. The germline CDR1 and CDR2 sequences are SGHNT and YYREEE (reference sequence). This CDR3 comprises 13 residues. With 4 bases removed from V and 5 bases from J, the gap between germline ends came to 11 bases.

This clonotype showed up many times. The rearrangement uses TRBV20-1 and TRBJ1-5; D call uncertain. Looked up from germline, CDR1 is DFQATT and CDR2 is SNEGSKA (reference sequence). CDR3 length equals 14 residues. Trimming shortened V by 5 bases and J by 1 base, and 12 bases separated the two germline ends. CDR3 DNA sequence: TGCAGTGCTGGGGAGGTGGACAGCAATCAGCCCCAGCATTTT. Protein product: CSAGEVDSNQPQHF.

This clonotype occurred many times. This rearrangement joins TRBV24-1 to TRBJ2-3; 7 bases match TRBD1. Looked up from germline, CDR1 is KGHDR and CDR2 is SFDVKD. V lost 3 bases, J lost 1 base, and 6 bases stayed unmatched. This CDR3 has 16 amino acids. The DNA of the CDR3 is TGTGCCACCAGTGATCCTCGACAGGGAGGCACAGATACGCAGTATTTT. It translates to CATSDPRQGGTDTQYF.

As regards this clonotype: A read error may be the cause here, since a much bigger clone is one base away. Likely a read error: the CDR3 ends without its conserved phenylalanine or tryptophan. The V gene is TRBV27, the J gene TRBJ1-3; the D is unclear. V gave up 6 bases and J gave up 0 bases, with 12 bases separating them. CDR1 MNHEY and CDR2 SMNVEV come from the germline V gene (reference sequence). The CDR3 has 15 amino acids. The CDR3 is CASRAGGLSGNTIYL. The CDR3 nucleotides are TGTGCCAGCAGGGCAGGCGGTCTCTCTGGAAACACCATATATCTT.

At least ten counts were recorded for this clonotype. The chain recombines TRBV5-1 with TRBJ1-1; 7 bases are a match to TRBD1. CDR3 length equals 16 residues. V was pared by 0 bases and J by 0 bases, with 5 bases of the junction left unmatched. The germline V gene has CDR1 SGHRS and CDR2 YFSETQ. The CDR3 loop reads CASSLAQGDLNTEAFF. CDR3 coding DNA: TGCGCCAGCAGCTTGGCGCAGGGGGACTTGAACACTGAAGCTTTCTTT.

This clonotype turned up a few times. The chain joins TRBV15 to TRBJ2-5; 12 nucleotides line up with TRBD2. The CDR3 spans 16 residues. V gave up 5 bases and J gave up 0 bases; unmatched junction bases: 4. CDR1 and CDR2 (germline): LNHNV, YYDKDF (reference sequence). CDR3 amino acids: CATSARLAGDQETQYF. CDR3 nucleotides: TGTGCCACCAGCGCCAGACTAGCGGGAGACCAAGAGACCCAGTACTTC.

A word on this clonotype: A much larger clonotype is one base distant, so this may be a read error. This rearrangement joins TRBV20-1 to TRBJ2-2, with D perhaps matching TRBD1 or TRBD2 (5 bases each). The CDR3 covers 15 residues. CDR1 and CDR2 (germline): DFQATT, SNEGSKA (reference sequence). The CDR3 loop is CSARRAGRGTGERFF. The CDR3 DNA follows: TGCAGTGCTCGCAGGGCGGGTAGGGGCACCGGGGAGCGGTTTTTT.

This clonotype was recorded many times. V is TRBV19 and J is TRBJ1-5; TRBD1 might be the D (5 bases). The CDR3 runs 13 residues. Germline V gene data show CDR1 as LNHDA and CDR2 as SQIVND (reference sequence). Trimming took off 5 bases at V and 7 bases at J, with 12 bases between the two ends. Here the CDR3 reads CASSFGGPQPQHF. The CDR3 DNA reads as TGTGCCAGTAGTTTCGGGGGACCACAGCCCCAGCATTTT.

This clonotype was recorded at least ten times. The chain couples TRBV12-3 or TRBV12-4 to TRBJ2-1, with 8 bases lining up with TRBD2. V shed 6 bases, J shed 6 bases, and the junction held 10 bases outside the gene matches. This CDR3 comprises 15 residues. CDR3 amino acids: CASSSSGRGVNEQFF. The CDR3 DNA is TGTGCCAGCAGCTCCAGCGGGAGAGGAGTCAATGAGCAGTTCTTC.

This clonotype was seen only a few times. The gene calls are TRBV20-1 and TRBJ2-5; 10 positions match TRBD2. The J call is uncertain, as TRBJ2-1 better fits the DNA end. The CDR3 sequence is 15 residues long. Germline-derived CDR1 and CDR2 are DFQATT and SNEGSKA (reference sequence). The CDR3 is CSARVQREGRDEQFF. As DNA, the CDR3 is TGCAGTGCTAGAGTGCAGCGGGAGGGCCGTGATGAGCAGTTCTTC.

Many counts were recorded for this clonotype. The CDR3 loop reads CATGQSGGYTF. CDR3 DNA: TGTGCCACCGGACAATCCGGGGGCTACACCTTC. This rearrangement joins TRBV2 to TRBJ1-2, with D maybe TRBD1 (5 bases). Germline V gene lookup returns CDR1 SNHLY and CDR2 FYNNEI. The CDR3 runs to 11 residues. Trimming removed 10 bases at V and 8 bases at J, with 14 bases between. Combining the CDR3 with reference TRBV2 and TRBJ1-2 gives the whole variable domain EPEVTQTPSHQVTQMGQEVILRCVPISNHLYFYWYRQILGQKVEFLVSFYNNEISEKSEIFDDQFSVERPDGSNFTLKIRSTKLEDSAMYFCATGQSGGYTFGSGTRLTVV.

This clonotype was found many times. The CDR3 is CASSPRGVRDLGKAFF. In DNA form, the CDR3 reads TGTGCCAGCAGCCCTCGTGGGGTCCGTGACCTGGGGAAAGCTTTCTTT. The chain uses TRBV11-2 and TRBJ1-1; D gene ambiguous. The CDR3 contains 16 residues. CDR1 is SGHAT, CDR2 FQNNGV, per germline. V was cut by 5 bases and J by 9 bases, with 25 bases left in between. The full variable domain, its missing parts supplied by reference TRBV11-2 and TRBJ1-1, is EAGVAQSPRYKIIEKRQSVAFWCNPISGHATLYWYQQILGQGPKLLIQFQNNGVVDDSQLPKDRFSAERLKGVDSTLKIQPAKLEDSAVYLCASSPRGVRDLGKAFFGQGTRLTVV.